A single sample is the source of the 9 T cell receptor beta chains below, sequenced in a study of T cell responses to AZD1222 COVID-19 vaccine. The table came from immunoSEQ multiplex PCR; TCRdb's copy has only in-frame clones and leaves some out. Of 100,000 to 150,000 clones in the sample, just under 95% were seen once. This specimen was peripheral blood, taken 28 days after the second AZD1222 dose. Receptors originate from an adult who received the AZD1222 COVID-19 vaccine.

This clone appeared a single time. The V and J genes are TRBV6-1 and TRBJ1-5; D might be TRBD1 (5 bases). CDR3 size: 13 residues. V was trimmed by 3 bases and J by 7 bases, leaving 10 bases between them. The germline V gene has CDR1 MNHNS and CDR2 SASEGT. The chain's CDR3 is CASSDQGNQPQHF. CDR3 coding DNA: TGTGCCAGCAGTGATCAGGGTAACCAGCCCCAGCATTTT.

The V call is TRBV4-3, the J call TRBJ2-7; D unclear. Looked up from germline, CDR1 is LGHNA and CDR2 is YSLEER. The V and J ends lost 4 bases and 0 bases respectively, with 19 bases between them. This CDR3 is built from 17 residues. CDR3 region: CASSPTTQGPISYEQYF. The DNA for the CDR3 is TGCGCCAGCAGCCCAACCACGCAAGGGCCTATCTCCTACGAGCAGTACTTC.

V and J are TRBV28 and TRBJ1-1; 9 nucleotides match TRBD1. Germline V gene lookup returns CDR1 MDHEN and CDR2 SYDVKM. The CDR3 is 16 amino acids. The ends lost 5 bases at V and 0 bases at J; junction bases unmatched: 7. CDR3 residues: CASSRPGTGMNTEAFF. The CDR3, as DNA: TGTGCCAGCAGTCGTCCCGGGACAGGGATGAACACTGAAGCTTTCTTT. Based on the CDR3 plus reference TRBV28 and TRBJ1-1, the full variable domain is DVKVTQSSRYLVKRTGEKVFLECVQDMDHENMFWYRQDPGLGLRLIYFSYDVKMKEKGDIPEGYSVSREKKERFSLILESASTNQTSMYLCASSRPGTGMNTEAFFGQGTRLTVV.

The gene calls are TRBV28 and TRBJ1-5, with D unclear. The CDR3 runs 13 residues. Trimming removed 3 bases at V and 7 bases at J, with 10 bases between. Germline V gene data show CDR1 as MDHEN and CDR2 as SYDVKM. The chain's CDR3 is CASSLFGNQPQHF. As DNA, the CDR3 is TGTGCCAGCAGTTTGTTTGGGAACCAGCCCCAGCATTTT.

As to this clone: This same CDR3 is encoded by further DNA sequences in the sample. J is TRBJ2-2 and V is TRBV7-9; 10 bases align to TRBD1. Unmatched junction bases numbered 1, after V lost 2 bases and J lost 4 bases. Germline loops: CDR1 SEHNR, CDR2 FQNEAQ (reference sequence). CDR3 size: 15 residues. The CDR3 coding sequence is TGTGCCAGCAGCTTACGGACAGGGGGCACCGGGGAGCTGTTTTTT. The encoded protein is CASSLRTGGTGELFF.

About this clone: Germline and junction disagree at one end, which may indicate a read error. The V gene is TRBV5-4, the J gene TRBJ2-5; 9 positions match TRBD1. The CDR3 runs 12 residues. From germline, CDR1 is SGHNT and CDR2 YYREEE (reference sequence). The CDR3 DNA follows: TGTGCCAGCAGCTTTCATAGGGACAGGGTCCACTTC. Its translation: CASSFHRDRVHF. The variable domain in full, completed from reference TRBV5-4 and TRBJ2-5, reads ETGVTQSPTHLIKTRGQQVTLRCSSQSGHNTVSWYQQALGQGPQFIFQYYREEENGRGNFPPRFSGLQFPNYSSELNVNALELDDSALYLCASSFHRDRVHFGPGTRLLVL.

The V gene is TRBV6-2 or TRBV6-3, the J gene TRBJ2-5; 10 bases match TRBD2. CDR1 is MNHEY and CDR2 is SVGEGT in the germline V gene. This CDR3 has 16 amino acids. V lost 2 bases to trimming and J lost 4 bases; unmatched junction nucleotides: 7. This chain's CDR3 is CASSYGSSGSAETQYF. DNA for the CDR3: TGTGCCAGCAGTTACGGGTCTAGCGGGAGTGCAGAGACCCAGTACTTC.

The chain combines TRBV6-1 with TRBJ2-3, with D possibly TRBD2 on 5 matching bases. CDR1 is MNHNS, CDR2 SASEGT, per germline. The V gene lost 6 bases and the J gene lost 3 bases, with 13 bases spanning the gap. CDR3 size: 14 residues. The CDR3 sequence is CASRRASQTDTQYF. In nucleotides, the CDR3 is TGTGCCAGCAGGAGGGCTAGCCAGACAGATACGCAGTATTTT.

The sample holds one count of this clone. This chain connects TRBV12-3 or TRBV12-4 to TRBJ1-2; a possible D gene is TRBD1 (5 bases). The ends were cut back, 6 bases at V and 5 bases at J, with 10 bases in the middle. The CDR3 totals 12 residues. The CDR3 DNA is TGTGCCAGCAGCCGTGGGACGTATGGCTACACCTTC. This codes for CASSRGTYGYTF.